The following is a T cell receptor beta chain sequence with its context. Its antigen is unidentified. Assayed TCR templates numbered some 100,000 for each sample. TCRdb's table, derived via immunoSEQ multiplex PCR, lists solely in-frame clones and lacks some. The sample contains more than 85,000 clones, about 93% of which appear only once. These data are taken from a study of siplizumab effects on memory and regulatory T cells. Study-wide results and caveats: Naive T cells were seen as more diverse than memory cells and as major alloresponse contributors. There were only a minor fraction of alloreactive clones that mapped to unstimulated subsets. Treatment with siplizumab left mappable alloreactive CD4+ clones averaging roughly 69% Treg-derived, compared with around 29% in controls.

Per the germline V gene, CDR1 is SGHNT and CDR2 is YYREEE (reference sequence). Trimming pared 2 bases from V and 5 bases from J, leaving 14 bases between. The length of the CDR3 is 14 residues. Sequencing was performed on CD4+ T cells sorted from blood. The V and J genes are TRBV5-4 and TRBJ2-7; D is unclear. The TCR comes from a human donor in good health. The CDR3 sequence is CASSLSINRDEQYF. In nucleotides, the CDR3 is TGTGCCAGCAGCTTATCTATCAATAGGGACGAGCAGTACTTC.